A selection of T cell receptor beta chains follows, all from one sample in a study of shared clonotypes between healthy human individuals. Libraries were prepared by immunoSEQ multiplex PCR; TCRdb keeps only in-frame clonotypes and omits some of them. The data hold fewer than 600,000 clones, with roughly three quarters observed a single time. Input material: PBMCs. These receptors all come from a woman aged 40-49 years in good health. Some clones in this sample may be carry-over from other donors' samples. Both conserved end residues are part of each CDR3. Each record gives: V gene, clone size, D gene, J gene, CDR3 DNA, CDR3 protein. A D gene is named only where the DNA matches it firmly. Clone sizes are given selectively: once, few, many, or a class where the clone is expanded.

TRBV28	.	TRBD1	TRBJ1-2	TGTGCCAGCATCCCCCAGGGGGCATATGGCTACACCTTC	CASIPQGAYGYTF
TRBV5-8	.	.	TRBJ1-1	TGTGCCAGCAGCCCTGTCCACAGGGTTGAGAACACTGAAGCTTTCTTT	CASSPVHRVENTEAFF
TRBV7-9	once	.	TRBJ1-2	TGTGCCAGCAGCCTTCCTTTGTGGGGCACAGGTCCCGGCTACACCTTC	CASSLPLWGTGPGYTF
TRBV6-1	.	.	TRBJ2-2	TGTGCCAGCAGTGATAATAACGGGGAGCTGTTTTTT	CASSDNNGELFF
TRBV19	.	TRBD1	TRBJ1-2	TGTGCCAGTAGTATTTTCACCAAGACAGGGGGGTATGGCTACACCTTC	CASSIFTKTGGYGYTF
TRBV19	.	.	TRBJ2-1	TGTGCCAGTAGTCCCCGACTAGGGGCCTTTTACAATGAGCAGTTCTTC	CASSPRLGAFYNEQFF
TRBV5-8	.	TRBD2	TRBJ2-5	TGTGCCAGCAGCGAAGGTATAGGGACTAGCGGACAAGAGACCCAGTACTTC	CASSEGIGTSGQETQYF
TRBV27	once	TRBD1	TRBJ1-5	TGTGCCAGCGCGGGGACAGGCGGTCAGCCCCAGCATTTT	CASAGTGGQPQHF
TRBV7-2	.	.	TRBJ1-2	TGTGCCAGCAGCTTAAGCCAAGGGGGTTATGGCTACACCTTC	CASSLSQGGYGYTF
TRBV4-1	.	.	TRBJ1-2	TGCGCCAGCAGCCAAGAAAGTCCACCAGGGGTCTATGGCTACACCTTC	CASSQESPPGVYGYTF
TRBV30	.	.	TRBJ1-2	TGTGCCTGGAGTGTACCCTCGGGTGTTAACCATGGCTACACCTTC	CAWSVPSGVNHGYTF
TRBV5-6	.	.	TRBJ2-7	TGTGCCAGCAGCCCGGGGCCCCGGCAGTACTTC	CASSPGPRQYF
TRBV5-1	.	.	TRBJ1-1	TGCGCCAGCAGCCCCTCGGGAGTGGGCACTGAAGCTTTCTTT	CASSPSGVGTEAFF
TRBV9	.	.	TRBJ2-7	TGTGCCAGCAGCGTAGACCAGGGCCCCTACGAGCAGTACTTC	CASSVDQGPYEQYF
TRBV27	.	.	TRBJ1-5	TGTGCCAGCAGTTTAGCTGGGGGGAATCAGCCCCAGCATTTT	CASSLAGGNQPQHF
TRBV10-2	.	.	TRBJ1-2	TGCGCCAGCAGTGTCCAGTACAACTATGGCTACACCTTC	CASSVQYNYGYTF
TRBV11-1	.	.	TRBJ2-7	TGTGCCAGCAGCTTTAGGGGGACCTCCTACGAGCAGTACTTC	CASSFRGTSYEQYF
TRBV19	.	.	TRBJ2-3	TGTGCCAGTAGAGTAGCGGCGTCTGGGGGTACGCAGTATTTT	CASRVAASGGTQYF
TRBV4-2	many	TRBD2	TRBJ2-7	TGTGCCAGCAGAAAGCGGGAGGACTCCTACGAGCAGTACTTC	CASRKREDSYEQYF
TRBV18	.	TRBD1	TRBJ2-7	TGTGCCAGCTCACCGGAGGGACAGGCGGTGCTGTACTTC	CASSPEGQAVLYF